Below, 21 T cell receptor beta chains from the same sample are listed, as sequenced in a study of T cell changes during pregnancy in multiple sclerosis. Data came from immunoSEQ multiplex PCR; TCRdb stores just in-frame clones and leaves some out. This repertoire shows over 10,000 clones, roughly 90% found once; its top ten account for roughly an eighth. The sample here was CD8+ T cells from peripheral blood mononuclear cells, taken after pregnancy. Every receptor here comes from a female donor in good health, enrolled as a control in a pregnancy study.

The rearrangement uses TRBV27 and TRBJ2-1; TRBD2 aligns across 7 bases. After removal of 7 bases from V and 6 bases from J, the junction contained 15 bases not matched to a gene. The CDR3 has 16 amino acids. CDR1 MNHEY and CDR2 SMNVEV come from the germline V gene (reference sequence). Here the CDR3 reads CASNFERAPGGNEQFF. Here the CDR3 DNA reads TGTGCCAGCAATTTTGAACGGGCCCCGGGGGGCAATGAGCAGTTCTTC.

The CDR3 is CASSESGGASDTQYF. CDR3 DNA sequence: TGTGCCAGCAGTGAGAGCGGGGGGGCGTCAGATACGCAGTATTTT. The V gene is TRBV6-4, the J gene TRBJ2-3, with 10 bases matching TRBD2. This CDR3 has 15 amino acids. V shed 3 bases, J shed 4 bases, and the junction held 4 bases outside the gene matches. Germline V gives CDR1 MRHNA, CDR2 SNTAGT.

Comment on this clone: In the same sample, other DNA sequences code for this CDR3. This chain connects TRBV27 to TRBJ2-7; the D gene is possibly TRBD1 (6 bases). The germline V and J ends were trimmed by 2 bases and 0 bases, with 8 bases remaining between them. This CDR3 is built from 14 residues. Germline values: CDR1 MNHEY, CDR2 SMNVEV (reference sequence). The DNA of the CDR3 is TGTGCCAGCAGTTTACGGGACACCTCCTACGAGCAGTACTTC. Residues: CASSLRDTSYEQYF.

This chain uses TRBV2 with TRBJ2-7; TRBD1 aligns across 8 bases. Germline assignment: CDR1 SNHLY and CDR2 FYNNEI. The CDR3 loop spans 15 amino acids. V was pared by 6 bases and J by 4 bases, with 11 bases of the junction left unmatched. CDR3 residues: CASSPSGTGLYEQYF. The CDR3 DNA reads as TGTGCCAGCAGCCCGTCCGGGACAGGCCTATACGAGCAGTACTTC. The full variable domain, with the rest looked up from reference TRBV2 and TRBJ2-7, is EPEVTQTPSHQVTQMGQEVILRCVPISNHLYFYWYRQILGQKVEFLVSFYNNEISEKSEIFDDQFSVERPDGSNFTLKIRSTKLEDSAMYFCASSPSGTGLYEQYFGPGTRLTVT.

The CDR3 reads CASSFTSGTSGTYDTQYF. The CDR3 DNA is TGTGCCAGCAGTTTCACGTCCGGGACTAGCGGGACATATGATACGCAGTATTTT. The chain uses TRBV28 and TRBJ2-3; 13 bases match TRBD2. V lost 3 bases, J lost 6 bases, and 12 bases stayed unmatched. Germline lookup yields CDR1 MDHEN and CDR2 SYDVKM. The CDR3 sequence is 18 residues long.

This clone was counted a single time. This rearrangement joins TRBV27 to TRBJ2-7; D possibly corresponds to TRBD1 (6 bases). V shed 2 bases and J shed 1 base, with 12 bases lying between them. The germline CDR1 and CDR2 sequences are MNHEY and SMNVEV (reference sequence). CDR3 length: 15 residues. CDR3 protein: CASSLGGRSSYEQYF. CDR3 nucleotide sequence: TGTGCCAGCAGTTTAGGGGGCAGGTCGTCCTACGAGCAGTACTTC.

The chain carries TRBV7-2 and TRBJ1-1, with TRBD1 matching 9 bases. The CDR3 has 13 residues. V was pared by 5 bases and J by 5 bases, with 3 bases of the junction left unmatched. From germline, CDR1 is SGHTA and CDR2 FQGNSA. As DNA, the CDR3 is TGTGCCAGCAGCCTGACAGGGGGGACTGAAGCTTTCTTT. Amino acids: CASSLTGGTEAFF.

The V gene is TRBV28, the J gene TRBJ2-5; no clear D. The better agreement between TRBJ2-7 and the DNA end casts doubt on the J call. The germline CDR1 and CDR2 sequences are MDHEN and SYDVKM. The CDR3 length is 13 residues. This CDR3 is CASSLQDSYEQYF. The DNA for the CDR3 is TGTGCCAGCAGTTTGCAGGACTCCTACGAGCAGTACTTC.

The V call is TRBV7-9, the J call TRBJ2-2; 7 nucleotides match TRBD1. J gave up 5 bases and V 5 bases, and 8 bases lay outside the gene matches. Germline V gene data show CDR1 as SEHNR and CDR2 as FQNEAQ (reference sequence). The CDR3 is made up of 15 amino acids. The CDR3 region has the DNA TGTGCCAGCAGCCCGCTGACAGGGTTAACCGGGGAGCTGTTTTTT. Residues: CASSPLTGLTGELFF. The variable domain in full, with the rest retrieved from reference TRBV7-9 and TRBJ2-2, is DTGVSQNPRHKITKRGQNVTFRCDPISEHNRLYWYRQTLGQGPEFLTYFQNEAQLEKSRLLSDRFSAERPKGSFSTLEIQRTEQGDSAMYLCASSPLTGLTGELFFGEGSRLTVL.

This clone was counted once. This chain joins TRBV28 and TRBJ2-7; 9 nucleotides line up with TRBD1. The J segment lost 6 bases and the V segment lost 7 bases, leaving 10 bases of the junction unmatched. Germline V gives CDR1 MDHEN, CDR2 SYDVKM. CDR3 size: 14 residues. CDR3 nucleotides: TGTGCCAGCAATACCGGGACAGGGCCGCCCGAGCAGTACTTC. Amino acids: CASNTGTGPPEQYF.

Remarks on this clone: Within the sample, other DNA sequences also encode this same CDR3. The chain combines TRBV27 with TRBJ2-7; a weak D match, TRBD1 (5 bases). The V gene lost 2 bases and the J gene lost 1 base, with 15 bases spanning the gap. The germline V gene has CDR1 MNHEY and CDR2 SMNVEV (reference sequence). The CDR3 loop spans 16 amino acids. The CDR3 bases are TGTGCCAGCAGTTTAGGAGACAGAGGCTTATCCTACGAGCAGTACTTC. Protein: CASSLGDRGLSYEQYF.

In its sample, this clone was seen a few times. J is TRBJ2-1 and V is TRBV4-3, with TRBD1 as a possible D gene (7 bases). The CDR3 is made up of 17 amino acids. Trimming removed 0 bases from V and 0 bases from J, with 12 bases in between. Germline CDR1 is LGHNA and CDR2 is YSLEER. CDR3 residues: CASSQDLEGASYNEQFF. The CDR3 DNA sequence: TGCGCCAGCAGCCAAGACCTGGAGGGGGCCTCCTACAATGAGCAGTTCTTC.

This rearrangement joins TRBV27 to TRBJ2-7; maybe TRBD1 (6 bases). Looked up from germline, CDR1 is MNHEY and CDR2 is SMNVEV (reference sequence). V lost 2 bases to trimming and J lost 0 bases, with 8 bases between them. This CDR3 has 14 amino acids. In DNA, the CDR3 is TGTGCCAGCAGTTTAAGGGACAACTCCTACGAGCAGTACTTC. Translating it yields CASSLRDNSYEQYF.

This chain uses TRBV4-3 with TRBJ2-7; 7 nucleotides align to TRBD1. Germline trimming cut 1 base from V and 3 bases from J; bases unmatched to any gene: 6. The CDR3 extends over 15 amino acids. Germline V gene data show CDR1 as LGHNA and CDR2 as YSLEER. CDR3 sequence (DNA): TGCGCCAGCAGCCAAGGACAGGGAGCCCTCTACGAGCAGTACTTC. The encoded protein is CASSQGQGALYEQYF.

The CDR3 DNA follows: TGTGCCAGCAGTTTCCAGGGGGAATCCTACGAGCAGTACTTC. It is translated as CASSFQGESYEQYF. V usage is TRBV6-5 and J usage is TRBJ2-7; 7 bases map to TRBD1. This CDR3 is 14 amino acids long. Trimming took 4 bases from V and 1 from J; bases not matched to a gene: 4. The germline gives CDR1 MNHEY, CDR2 SVGAGI.

The chain joins TRBV9 to TRBJ2-1; D is unclear. This CDR3 region has 19 residues. Trimming cost V 0 bases and J 6 bases, with 25 bases left between them. CDR1 SGDLS and CDR2 YYNGEE come from the germline V gene. The CDR3 sequence: CASSVVNLVPPARGNEQFF. CDR3 sequence (DNA): TGTGCCAGCAGCGTAGTTAATTTGGTTCCCCCGGCCCGCGGCAATGAGCAGTTCTTC.

The J gene is TRBJ2-5, the V gene TRBV27; 11 nucleotides align to TRBD2. The CDR3 runs to 16 residues. Germline CDR1 is MNHEY and CDR2 is SMNVEV (reference sequence). The trim removed 6 bases at V and 2 bases at J, leaving 8 bases unmatched. CDR3 sequence (DNA): TGTGCCAGCAGCCGCACTAGCGGGGGCCGACAAGAGACCCAGTACTTC. This translates into CASSRTSGGRQETQYF.

The chain combines TRBV27 with TRBJ2-7; D is uncertain. The CDR3 contains 13 residues. The V gene's germline CDR1 is MNHEY and CDR2 SMNVEV (reference sequence). Trimming cost V 3 bases and J 5 bases, with 11 bases left between them. CDR3 loop: CASSFQETHEQYF. CDR3 in DNA: TGTGCCAGCAGTTTTCAGGAAACCCACGAGCAGTACTTC.

The rearrangement uses TRBV28 and TRBJ1-5; D possibly corresponds to TRBD1 (5 bases). V gave up 7 bases and J gave up 0 bases, with 13 bases separating them. This CDR3 has 15 amino acids. Per germline, CDR1 MDHEN and CDR2 SYDVKM. CDR3 residues: CASNRETDSNQPQHF. As DNA, the CDR3 is TGTGCCAGCAATAGAGAGACAGATAGCAATCAGCCCCAGCATTTT.

The chain recombines TRBV4-1 with TRBJ2-2, with 7 bases aligning to TRBD1. Germline trimming cut 4 bases from V and 0 bases from J; bases unmatched to any gene: 14. The CDR3 totals 19 residues. Germline V gene data show CDR1 as MGHRA and CDR2 as YSYEKL. CDR3 loop: CASSLFSNLGGANTGELFF. Here the CDR3 DNA reads TGCGCCAGCAGCCTATTTTCAAACCTAGGGGGCGCGAACACCGGGGAGCTGTTTTTT.

The chain combines TRBV13 with TRBJ2-2; TRBD1 aligns across 8 bases. In germline, CDR1 is PRHDT, CDR2 FYEKMQ (reference sequence). The CDR3 runs to 14 residues. V shed 4 bases and J 7 bases; nucleotides not matched to a gene: 5. This chain's CDR3 is CASSSDRDGGELFF. The CDR3 DNA is TGTGCCAGCAGCTCGGACAGGGACGGCGGGGAGCTGTTTTTT.